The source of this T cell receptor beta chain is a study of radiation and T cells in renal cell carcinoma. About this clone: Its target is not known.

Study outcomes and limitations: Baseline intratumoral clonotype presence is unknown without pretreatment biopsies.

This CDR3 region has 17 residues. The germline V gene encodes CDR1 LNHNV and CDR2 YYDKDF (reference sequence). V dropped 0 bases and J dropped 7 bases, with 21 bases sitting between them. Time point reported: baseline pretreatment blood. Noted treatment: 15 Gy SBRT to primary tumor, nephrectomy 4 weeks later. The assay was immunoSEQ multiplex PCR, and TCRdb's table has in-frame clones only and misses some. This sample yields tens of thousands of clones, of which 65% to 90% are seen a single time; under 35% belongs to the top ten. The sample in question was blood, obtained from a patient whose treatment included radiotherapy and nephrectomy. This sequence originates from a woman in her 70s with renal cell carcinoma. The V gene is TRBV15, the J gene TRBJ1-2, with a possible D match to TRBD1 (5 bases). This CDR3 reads CATSREKYVPGASGYTF. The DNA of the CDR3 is TGTGCCACCAGCAGAGAGAAGTATGTCCCCGGGGCGTCTGGCTACACCTTC.